The 26 T cell receptor beta chains below all came from one sample that was sequenced in a study of blood T cell repertoires in COVID-19. The data were produced by immunoSEQ multiplex PCR, yet TCRdb's version contains in-frame clones alone and is incomplete. This table holds under 500,000 clones, roughly 87% found once. Sequenced sample: PBMCs or T cells enriched from blood (not recorded which). The origin of the receptors is a woman aged 18-29 years with acute COVID-19.

Comments on this clone: Other nucleotide sequences from this sample produce the same CDR3. The genes are TRBV2 and TRBJ2-5, with D uncertain. The V and J ends lost 3 bases and 4 bases respectively, with 3 bases between them. Germline V gene lookup returns CDR1 SNHLY and CDR2 FYNNEI. The CDR3 loop spans 11 amino acids. In DNA, the CDR3 is TGTGCCAGCAGTGATCGAGAGACCCAGTACTTC. It specifies CASSDRETQYF.

In its sample, this clone was seen once. The chain joins TRBV25-1 to TRBJ1-2; D unclear. V dropped 3 bases and J dropped 6 bases, with 11 bases sitting between them. Germline CDR1 is MGHDK and CDR2 is SYGVNS. The CDR3 spans 13 residues. CDR3 protein: CASSEGVLNGYTF. The DNA of the CDR3 is TGTGCCAGCAGTGAGGGCGTTCTTAATGGCTACACCTTC.

V usage is TRBV4-1 and J usage is TRBJ2-7, with 7 bases aligning to TRBD1. Germline CDR1 and CDR2: MGHRA and YSYEKL. The CDR3 runs 16 residues. J was trimmed by 3 bases and V by 0 bases; bases with no gene match: 8. The CDR3 DNA follows: TGCGCCAGCAGCCAAGAAGGGGGACAGAGACGCTACGAGCAGTACTTC. It yields the protein CASSQEGGQRRYEQYF.

The chain employs TRBV27 and TRBJ2-5, with D perhaps TRBD1 (5 bases). Between the trimmed V and J ends, which lost 3 bases and 1 base, there was a span of 12 bases. Germline V gene data show CDR1 as MNHEY and CDR2 as SMNVEV (reference sequence). The CDR3 spans 15 residues. CDR3 nucleotides: TGTGCCAGCAGTTTCCGTAGGCAGGGCCAAGAGACCCAGTACTTC. This gives the protein CASSFRRQGQETQYF.

This sequence joins TRBV6-5 and TRBJ1-1, with TRBD1 as a possible D gene (5 bases). This CDR3 has 13 amino acids. Germline-derived CDR1 and CDR2 are MNHEY and SVGAGI. Trimming removed 8 bases at V and 0 bases at J, with 10 bases between. CDR3 region: CASFRVLNTEAFF. The CDR3 coding sequence is TGTGCCAGCTTCAGGGTCTTGAACACTGAAGCTTTCTTT.

V and J are TRBV25-1 and TRBJ2-5, with TRBD2 matching over 8 bases. J was trimmed by 5 bases and V by 1 base; bases with no gene match: 6. Germline loops: CDR1 MGHDK, CDR2 SYGVNS. The CDR3 contains 15 residues. In DNA, the CDR3 is TGTGCCAGCAGTGAATTTGGCGGGGGGACGGAGACCCAGTACTTC. Encoded protein: CASSEFGGGTETQYF.

The V and J genes are TRBV21-1 and TRBJ1-2; TRBD1, the table's D call, was not compared with the DNA. TRBV21-1 counts as a pseudogene. There are 15 residues in the CDR3. CDR3 sequence: CASSKSPGPNYGYTF. The CDR3, as DNA: TGTGCCAGCAGCAAATCTCCAGGCCCTAACTATGGCTACACCTTC.

V gene TRBV28 combines with J gene TRBJ1-2; perhaps TRBD1 as D (5 bases). V was shortened by 3 bases and J by 7 bases, with 12 bases between the two germline ends. Germline assignment: CDR1 MDHEN and CDR2 SYDVKM. The CDR3 has 13 amino acids. This CDR3 is CASSLKGLGGYTF. CDR3 sequence (DNA): TGTGCCAGCAGTTTGAAGGGGCTCGGTGGCTACACCTTC.

The rearrangement links TRBV20-1 to TRBJ1-6; no firm D call. Trimming shortened V by 3 bases and J by 8 bases, and 11 bases separated the two germline ends. In germline, CDR1 is DFQATT, CDR2 SNEGSKA (reference sequence). CDR3 size: 13 residues. The DNA for the CDR3 is TGCAGTGCTAGTGCACAGTTTGATTCACCCCTCCACTTT. It codes for CSASAQFDSPLHF.

This clone showed up just once. V is TRBV7-2 and J is TRBJ2-3; 10 positions agree with TRBD1. This CDR3 comprises 16 residues. V shed 1 base, J shed 4 bases, and the junction held 5 bases outside the gene matches. In germline, CDR1 is SGHTA, CDR2 FQGNSA. CDR3 in amino acids: CASSLVSTGGADTQYF. CDR3 in DNA: TGTGCCAGCAGCTTAGTGTCGACAGGGGGCGCAGATACGCAGTATTTT.

The V call is TRBV3-1 (or the pseudogene TRBV3-2), the J call TRBJ2-4; TRBD1 is a possible D gene (6 bases). The CDR3 extends over 15 amino acids. Trimming cost V 1 base and J 13 bases, with 20 bases left between them. Germline CDR1 reads LGHDT; CDR2 reads YNNKEL (reference sequence). The CDR3 reads CASSQGGGQRGAQYF. CDR3 in DNA: TGTGCCAGCAGCCAAGGTGGTGGACAGAGGGGTGCCCAGTACTTC.

V and J are TRBV19 and TRBJ1-1, with 8 bases lining up with TRBD1. The V segment lost 4 bases and the J segment 0 bases; nucleotides outside the gene matches: 16. The CDR3 consists of 19 residues. Looked up from germline, CDR1 is LNHDA and CDR2 is SQIVND (reference sequence). CDR3 sequence: CASSSTTGVVWRMNTEAFF. The CDR3 nucleotides read TGTGCCAGTAGTAGCACGACAGGGGTGGTTTGGAGAATGAACACTGAAGCTTTCTTT. Full variable domain (outside the CDR3, taken from reference TRBV19 and TRBJ1-1): DGGITQSPKYLFRKEGQNVTLSCEQNLNHDAMYWYRQDPGQGLRLIYYSQIVNDFQKGDIAEGYSVSREKKESFPLTVTSAQKNPTAFYLCASSSTTGVVWRMNTEAFFGQGTRLTVV.

The rearrangement links TRBV4-3 to TRBJ2-2; 9 bases fit TRBD2. There are 18 residues in the CDR3. CDR1 and CDR2 (germline): LGHNA, YSLEER. The V gene end was trimmed by 2 bases and the J gene end by 3 bases; junction bases not matched to a gene: 10. The CDR3 loop is CASSQFPGLARDTGELFF. For the CDR3, the DNA is TGCGCCAGCAGCCAATTTCCGGGACTAGCAAGGGACACCGGGGAGCTGTTTTTT.

V is TRBV2 and J is TRBJ2-7, with 7 bases identical to TRBD1. The length of the CDR3 is 12 residues. The ends lost 4 bases at V and 5 bases at J; junction bases unmatched: 2. Germline values: CDR1 SNHLY, CDR2 FYNNEI. CDR3 in amino acids: CASSAQGDEQYF. For the CDR3, the DNA is TGTGCCAGCAGTGCTCAGGGGGACGAGCAGTACTTC.

The chain joins TRBV29-1 to TRBJ2-7; tentatively, D is TRBD2 (5 bases). From germline, CDR1 is SQVTM and CDR2 ANQGSEA. V was shortened by 6 bases and J by 0 bases, with 9 bases between the two germline ends. The CDR3 sequence is 12 residues long. CDR3 in DNA: TGCAGCGTGCTAGGGAGCTCCTACGAGCAGTACTTC. This translates into CSVLGSSYEQYF.

The V call is TRBV25-1, the J call TRBJ2-6; 7 bases match TRBD1. The CDR3 has 15 residues. Germline assignment: CDR1 MGHDK and CDR2 SYGVNS. The DNA of the CDR3 is TGTGCGCCTCCCGCGACAGGGTCTGGGGCCAACGTCCTGACTTTC. Protein: CAPPATGSGANVLTF.

Of note for this clone: Other DNA sequences in this sample translate to the same CDR3. The chain uses TRBV5-1 and TRBJ1-2; 7 bases match TRBD1. The CDR3 runs to 15 residues. J gave up 0 bases and V 0 bases, and 2 bases lay outside the gene matches. Germline CDR1 and CDR2: SGHRS and YFSETQ. CDR3 residues: CASSLGQGANYGYTF. The CDR3 DNA is TGCGCCAGCAGCTTGGGACAGGGAGCTAACTATGGCTACACCTTC.

This clone occurred a few times. J is TRBJ2-2 and V is TRBV3-1 (or the pseudogene TRBV3-2); a weak D match, TRBD1 (5 bases). Germline V CDR1 and CDR2: LGHDT, YNNKEL (reference sequence). The germline V and J ends were trimmed by 4 bases and 1 base, with 10 bases remaining between them. The CDR3 spans 15 residues. CDR3 residues: CASSLGRLNTGELFF. The CDR3 nucleotides are TGTGCCAGCAGCCTGGGGCGTTTGAACACCGGGGAGCTGTTTTTT.

This clone has only a few counts. J is TRBJ2-7 and V is TRBV30, with TRBD1 as a possible D gene (5 bases). The V and J ends lost 2 bases and 5 bases respectively, with 7 bases between them. Germline lookup yields CDR1 GTSNPN and CDR2 SVGIG (reference sequence). This CDR3 comprises 11 residues. The CDR3 DNA is TGTGCCTGGAGTCAAGGGGACGAGCAGTACTTC. Translating gives CAWSQGDEQYF.

On this clone: This sample includes further DNA sequences coding for the same CDR3. This chain joins TRBV15 and TRBJ1-2; 8 bases are shared with TRBD1. This CDR3 spans 13 amino acids. V gave up 0 bases and J gave up 8 bases; unmatched junction bases: 2. Germline CDR1 and CDR2: LNHNV and YYDKDF (reference sequence). DNA for the CDR3: TGTGCCACCAGCAGAGACAGGGGGCACGGCTACACCTTC. This sequence encodes CATSRDRGHGYTF.

V is TRBV27 and J is TRBJ1-2; 7 positions match TRBD1. The CDR3 has 13 residues. V gave up 6 bases and J gave up 5 bases; unmatched junction bases: 6. Germline assignment: CDR1 MNHEY and CDR2 SMNVEV (reference sequence). The CDR3, as DNA: TGTGCCAGCAGCCCTCTACAGGGGTATGGCTACACCTTC. It specifies CASSPLQGYGYTF.

The V and J genes are TRBV28 and TRBJ1-6; TRBD1 matches 7 bases. With V trimmed by 6 bases and J by 6 bases, 8 bases remained unmatched. CDR3 length equals 15 residues. CDR1 is MDHEN and CDR2 is SYDVKM in the germline V gene. In nucleotides, the CDR3 is TGTGCCAGCAGACTAGGGACAGTAACTAATTCACCCCTCCACTTT. Encoded protein: CASRLGTVTNSPLHF.

A single count supports this clone. The chain is built from TRBV2 and TRBJ1-2; possible D gene TRBD1, 5 bases. This CDR3 contains 15 residues. Trimming removed 5 bases at V and 0 bases at J, with 13 bases between. Germline V lookup: CDR1 SNHLY, CDR2 FYNNEI. For the CDR3, the DNA is TGTGCCAGCAGTAACGTCAGGGATTCTAACTATGGCTACACCTTC. Its translation is CASSNVRDSNYGYTF.

The chain uses TRBV7-9 and TRBJ2-1, with D possibly TRBD1 on 6 matching bases. The CDR3 covers 13 residues. V lost 7 bases and J lost 10, with 17 bases in between. Germline V gene sequence: CDR1 SEHNR, CDR2 FQNEAQ (reference sequence). CDR3 DNA sequence: TGTGCCAGCACCCGATTAGAAGGGACAGAGCAGTTCTTC. It encodes CASTRLEGTEQFF.

The V call is TRBV10-3, the J call TRBJ2-7, with D perhaps TRBD2 (5 bases). Germline CDR1 ENHRY, CDR2 SYGVKD. V was shortened by 4 bases and J by 4 bases, with 14 bases between the two germline ends. The length of the CDR3 is 14 residues. DNA of the CDR3: TGTGCCATCAGTGCAGGACTTACTGAATACGAGCAGTACTTC. The encoded protein is CAISAGLTEYEQYF.

The rearrangement links TRBV9 to TRBJ2-3; TRBD2 agrees at 8 bases. J was trimmed by 6 bases and V by 1 base; bases with no gene match: 13. The CDR3 is 17 residues long. The germline V gene encodes CDR1 SGDLS and CDR2 YYNGEE. The CDR3 DNA follows: TGTGCCAGCAGCGTACAAAGGGGGAGCGGGAGTTTGGATACGCAGTATTTT. Translated: CASSVQRGSGSLDTQYF.